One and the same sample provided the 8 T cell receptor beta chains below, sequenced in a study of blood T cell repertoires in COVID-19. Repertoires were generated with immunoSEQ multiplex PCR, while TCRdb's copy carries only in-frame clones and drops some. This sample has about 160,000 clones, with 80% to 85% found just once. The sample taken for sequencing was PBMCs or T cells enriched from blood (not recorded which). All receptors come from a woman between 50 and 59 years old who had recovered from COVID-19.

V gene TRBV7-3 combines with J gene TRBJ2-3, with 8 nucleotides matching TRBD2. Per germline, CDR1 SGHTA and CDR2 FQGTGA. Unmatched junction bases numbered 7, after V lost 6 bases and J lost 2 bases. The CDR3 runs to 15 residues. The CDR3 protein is CASSQTGGHTDTQYF. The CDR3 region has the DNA TGTGCCAGCAGTCAGACGGGGGGGCACACAGATACGCAGTATTTT.

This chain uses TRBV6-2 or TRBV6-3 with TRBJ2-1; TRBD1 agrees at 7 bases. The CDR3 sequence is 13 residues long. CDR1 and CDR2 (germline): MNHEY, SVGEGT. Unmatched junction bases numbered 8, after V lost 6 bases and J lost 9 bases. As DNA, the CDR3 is TGTGCCAGCAGCCCGACAGGGATCCGTGAGCAGTTCTTC. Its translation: CASSPTGIREQFF.

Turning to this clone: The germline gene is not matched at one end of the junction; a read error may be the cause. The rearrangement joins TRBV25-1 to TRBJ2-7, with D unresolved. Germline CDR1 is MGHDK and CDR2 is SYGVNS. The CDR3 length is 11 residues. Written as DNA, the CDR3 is TGTGCCAGCAGTGAAAACGGCGACTTGCGCTTC. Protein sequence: CASSENGDLRF.

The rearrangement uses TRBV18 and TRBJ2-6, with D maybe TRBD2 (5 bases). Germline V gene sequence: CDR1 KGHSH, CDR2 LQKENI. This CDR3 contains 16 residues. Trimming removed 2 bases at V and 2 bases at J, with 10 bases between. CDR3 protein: CASSPISGAGANVLTF. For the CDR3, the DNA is TGTGCCAGCTCACCAATCTCCGGGGCTGGGGCCAACGTCCTGACTTTC.

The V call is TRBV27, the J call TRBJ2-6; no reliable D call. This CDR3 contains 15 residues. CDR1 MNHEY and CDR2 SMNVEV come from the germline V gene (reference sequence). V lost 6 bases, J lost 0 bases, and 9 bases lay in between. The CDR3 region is CASRRSISGANVLTF. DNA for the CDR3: TGTGCCAGCAGACGAAGCATCTCTGGGGCCAACGTCCTGACTTTC.

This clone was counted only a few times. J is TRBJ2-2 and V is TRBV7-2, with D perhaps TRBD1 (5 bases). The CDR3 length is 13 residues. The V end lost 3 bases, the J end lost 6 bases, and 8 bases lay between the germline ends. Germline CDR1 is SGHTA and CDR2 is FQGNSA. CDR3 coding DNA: TGTGCCAGCAGCTTTTTAGGGGCCGGGGAGCTGTTTTTT. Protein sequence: CASSFLGAGELFF. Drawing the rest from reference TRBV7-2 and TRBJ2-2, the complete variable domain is GAGVSQSPSNKVTEKGKDVELRCDPISGHTALYWYRQSLGQGLEFLIYFQGNSAPDKSGLPSDRFSAERTGGSVSTLTIQRTQQEDSAVYLCASSFLGAGELFFGEGSRLTVL.

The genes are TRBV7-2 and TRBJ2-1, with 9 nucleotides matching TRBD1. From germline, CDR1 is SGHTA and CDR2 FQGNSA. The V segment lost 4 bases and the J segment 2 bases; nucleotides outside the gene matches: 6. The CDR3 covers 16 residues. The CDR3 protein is CASSSSWTGAYNEQFF. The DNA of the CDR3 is TGTGCCAGCAGCTCCTCCTGGACAGGGGCCTACAATGAGCAGTTCTTC.

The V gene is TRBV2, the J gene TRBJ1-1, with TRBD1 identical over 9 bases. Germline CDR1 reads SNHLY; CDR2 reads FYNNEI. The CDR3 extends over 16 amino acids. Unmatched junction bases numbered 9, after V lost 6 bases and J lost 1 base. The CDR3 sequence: CASRTRTGARNTEAFF. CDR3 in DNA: TGTGCCAGCAGAACACGGACAGGGGCCAGGAACACTGAAGCTTTCTTT.